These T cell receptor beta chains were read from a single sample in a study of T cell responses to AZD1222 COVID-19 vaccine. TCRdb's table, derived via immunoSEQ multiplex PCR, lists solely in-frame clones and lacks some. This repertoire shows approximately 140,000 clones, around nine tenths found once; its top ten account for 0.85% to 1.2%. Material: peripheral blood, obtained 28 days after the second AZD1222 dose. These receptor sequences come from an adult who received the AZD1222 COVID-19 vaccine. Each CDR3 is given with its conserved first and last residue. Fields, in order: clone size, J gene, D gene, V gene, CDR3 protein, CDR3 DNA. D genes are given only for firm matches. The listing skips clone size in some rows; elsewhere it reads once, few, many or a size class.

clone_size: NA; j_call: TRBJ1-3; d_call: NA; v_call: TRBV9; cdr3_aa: CASSAGRAGNTIYF; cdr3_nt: TGTGCCAGCAGCGCCGGACGAGCTGGAAACACCATATATTTT
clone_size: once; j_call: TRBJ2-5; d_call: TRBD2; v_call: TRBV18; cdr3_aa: CASSPPHRGGVQETQYF; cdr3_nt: TGTGCCAGCTCACCACCCCACCGGGGGGGGGTCCAAGAGACCCAGTACTTC
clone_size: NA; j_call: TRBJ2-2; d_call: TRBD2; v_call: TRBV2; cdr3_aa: CASSEWTSGNTGELFF; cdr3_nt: TGTGCCAGCAGTGAGTGGACTAGCGGGAACACCGGGGAGCTGTTTTTT
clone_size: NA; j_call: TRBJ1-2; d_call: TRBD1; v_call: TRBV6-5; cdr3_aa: CASSYSMTQGVYGYTF; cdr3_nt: TGTGCCAGCAGTTACTCCATGACCCAGGGGGTCTATGGCTACACCTTC
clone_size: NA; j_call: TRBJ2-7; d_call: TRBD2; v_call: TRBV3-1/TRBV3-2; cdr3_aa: CASSQTSGTYEQYF; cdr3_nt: TGTGCCAGCAGCCAGACTAGCGGGACCTACGAGCAGTACTTC
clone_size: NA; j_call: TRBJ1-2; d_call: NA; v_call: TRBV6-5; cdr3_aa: CASSSRGGWGYTF; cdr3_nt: TGTGCCAGCAGTTCCCGAGGGGGTTGGGGCTACACCTTC
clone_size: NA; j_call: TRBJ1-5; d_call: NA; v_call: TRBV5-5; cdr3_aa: CASSPTINQPQHF; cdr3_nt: TGTGCCAGCAGCCCGACGATAAATCAGCCCCAGCATTTT
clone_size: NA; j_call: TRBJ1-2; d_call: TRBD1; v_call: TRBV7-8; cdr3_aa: CASSFKTGVDGYTF; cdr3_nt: TGTGCCAGCAGCTTCAAGACAGGGGTCGATGGCTACACCTTC
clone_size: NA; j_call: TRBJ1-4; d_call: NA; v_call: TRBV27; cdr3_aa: CASKGGRQEKLFF; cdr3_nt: TGTGCCAGCAAGGGTGGCCGTCAGGAAAAACTGTTTTTT
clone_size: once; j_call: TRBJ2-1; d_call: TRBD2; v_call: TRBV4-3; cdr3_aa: CASSQDVRLADYNEQFF; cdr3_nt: TGCGCCAGCAGCCAAGATGTTAGACTAGCGGACTACAATGAGCAGTTCTTC
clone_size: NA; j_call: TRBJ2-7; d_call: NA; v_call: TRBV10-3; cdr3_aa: CAPSEGTPYEQYF; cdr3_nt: TGTGCCCCGAGCGAAGGGACCCCCTACGAGCAGTACTTC
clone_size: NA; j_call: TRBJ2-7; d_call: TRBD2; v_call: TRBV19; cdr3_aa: CASSDSLAGTSYEQYF; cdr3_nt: TGTGCCAGTAGTGATTCACTAGCGGGGACCTCCTACGAGCAGTACTTC
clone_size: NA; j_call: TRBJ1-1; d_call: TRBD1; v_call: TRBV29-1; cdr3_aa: CSVGTGAVPTEAFF; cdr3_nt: TGCAGCGTTGGGACAGGGGCAGTCCCTACTGAAGCTTTCTTT
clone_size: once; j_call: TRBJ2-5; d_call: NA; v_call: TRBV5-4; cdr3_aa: CASSAEETQYF; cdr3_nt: TGTGCCAGCAGCGCCGAAGAGACCCAGTACTTC
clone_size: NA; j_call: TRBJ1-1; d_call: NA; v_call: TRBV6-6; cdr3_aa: CAIRIGEAEAFF; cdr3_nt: TGTGCCATCAGAATAGGGGAGGCTGAAGCTTTCTTT
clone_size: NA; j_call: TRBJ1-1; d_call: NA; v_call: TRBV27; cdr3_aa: CASSSRQANTEAFF; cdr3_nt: TGTGCCAGCAGCTCCAGACAGGCGAACACTGAAGCTTTCTTT
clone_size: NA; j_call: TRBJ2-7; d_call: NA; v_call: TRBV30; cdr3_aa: CASGPSSYEQYF; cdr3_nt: TGTGCCTCAGGACCCTCCTCCTACGAGCAGTACTTC
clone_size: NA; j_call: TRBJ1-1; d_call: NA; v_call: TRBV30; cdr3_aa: CAWIGREMNTEAFF; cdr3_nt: TGTGCCTGGATTGGGCGAGAAATGAACACTGAAGCTTTCTTT
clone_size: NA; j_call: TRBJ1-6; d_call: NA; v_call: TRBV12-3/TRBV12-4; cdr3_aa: CASRPDFNSPLHF; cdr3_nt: TGTGCCAGCAGACCCGACTTTAATTCACCCCTCCACTTT
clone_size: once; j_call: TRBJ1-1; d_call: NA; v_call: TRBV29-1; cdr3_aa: CSVSQTGMFTTEAFF; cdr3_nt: TGCAGCGTTAGCCAAACAGGGATGTTTACCACTGAAGCTTTCTTT
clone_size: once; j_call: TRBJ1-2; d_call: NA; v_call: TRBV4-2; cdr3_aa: CASSQGGGGNNYGYTF; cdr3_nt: TGTGCCAGCAGCCAAGGGGGAGGCGGGAATAACTATGGCTACACCTTC
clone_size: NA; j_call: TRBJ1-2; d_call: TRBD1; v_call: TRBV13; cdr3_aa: CASSLGQGAGGYTF; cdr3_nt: TGTGCCAGCAGCTTGGGACAGGGGGCAGGTGGCTACACCTTC
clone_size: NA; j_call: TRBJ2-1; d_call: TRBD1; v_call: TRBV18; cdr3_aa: CASSPPGTGPAEQFF; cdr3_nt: TGTGCCAGCTCACCACCCGGGACAGGGCCCGCGGAGCAGTTCTTC
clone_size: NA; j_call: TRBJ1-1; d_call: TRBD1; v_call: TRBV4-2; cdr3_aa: CASSQYRGEVTEAFF; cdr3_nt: TGTGCCAGCAGCCAATACAGGGGCGAGGTCACTGAAGCTTTCTTT
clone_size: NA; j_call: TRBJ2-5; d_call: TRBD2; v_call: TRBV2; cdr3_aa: CASSALAGRGSQETQYF; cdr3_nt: TGTGCCAGCAGTGCCCTCGCGGGGCGGGGGTCTCAAGAGACCCAGTACTTC
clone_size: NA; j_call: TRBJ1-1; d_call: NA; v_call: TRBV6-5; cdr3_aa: CASGTRGHTEAFF; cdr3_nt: TGTGCCAGCGGGACCAGGGGACACACTGAAGCTTTCTTT
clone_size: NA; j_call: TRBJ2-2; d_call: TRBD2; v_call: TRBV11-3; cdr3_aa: CASSFRTSGPGTELFF; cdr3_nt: TGTGCCAGCAGCTTTCGGACTAGCGGGCCTGGTACGGAGCTGTTTTTT
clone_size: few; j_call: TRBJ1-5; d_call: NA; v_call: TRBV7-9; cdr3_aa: CASSLDLGDYAPQHF; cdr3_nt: TGTGCCAGCAGCTTAGACCTTGGGGACTATGCGCCCCAGCATTTT
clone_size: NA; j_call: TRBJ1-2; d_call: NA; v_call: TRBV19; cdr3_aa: CASSISVIWEYGYTF; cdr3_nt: TGTGCCAGTAGTATAAGTGTGATATGGGAATATGGCTACACCTTC
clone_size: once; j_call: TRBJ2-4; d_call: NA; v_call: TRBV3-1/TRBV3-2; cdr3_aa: CASSQVGNIQYF; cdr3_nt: TGTGCCAGCAGCCAAGTGGGGAACATTCAGTACTTC
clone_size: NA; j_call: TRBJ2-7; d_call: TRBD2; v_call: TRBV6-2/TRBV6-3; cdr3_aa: CASNPGTSGSRSYEQYF; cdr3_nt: TGTGCCAGCAACCCGGGGACTAGCGGGAGTCGCTCCTACGAGCAGTACTTC
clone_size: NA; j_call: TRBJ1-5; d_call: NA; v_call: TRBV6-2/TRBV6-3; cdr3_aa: CASSSTGKGQPQHF; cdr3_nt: TGTGCCAGCAGTTCCACAGGGAAGGGTCAGCCCCAGCATTTT
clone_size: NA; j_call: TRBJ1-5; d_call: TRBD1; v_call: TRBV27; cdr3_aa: CASSRGQGLSNQPQHF; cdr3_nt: TGTGCCAGCAGTCGTGGACAGGGTCTTAGCAATCAGCCCCAGCATTTT
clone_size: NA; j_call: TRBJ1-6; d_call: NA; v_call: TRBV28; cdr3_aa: CASSFTRDSPLHF; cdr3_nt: TGTGCCAGCAGTTTCACCCGAGATTCACCCCTCCACTTT
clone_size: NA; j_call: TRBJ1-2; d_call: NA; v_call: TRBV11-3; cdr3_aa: CASSLRGGNYGYTF; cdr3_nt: TGTGCCAGCAGCTTGCGTGGGGGGAACTATGGCTACACCTTC
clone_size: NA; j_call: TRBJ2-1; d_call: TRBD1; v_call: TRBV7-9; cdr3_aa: CASIKQGAYNEQFF; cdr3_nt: TGTGCCAGCATCAAACAGGGGGCGTACAATGAGCAGTTCTTC
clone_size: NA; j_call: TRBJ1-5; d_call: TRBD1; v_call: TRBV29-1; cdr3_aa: CSVGQGGNQPQHF; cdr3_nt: TGCAGCGTCGGACAGGGAGGGAATCAGCCCCAGCATTTT
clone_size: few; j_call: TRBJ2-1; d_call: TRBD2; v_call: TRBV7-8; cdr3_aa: CASSSGTSGGEQFF; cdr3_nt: TGTGCCAGCAGCTCCGGGACTAGCGGGGGAGAGCAGTTCTTC
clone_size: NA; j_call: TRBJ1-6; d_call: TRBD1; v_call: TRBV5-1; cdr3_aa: CASSLGGQAYNSPLHF; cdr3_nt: TGCGCCAGCAGCTTGGGGGGACAGGCATATAATTCACCCCTCCACTTT
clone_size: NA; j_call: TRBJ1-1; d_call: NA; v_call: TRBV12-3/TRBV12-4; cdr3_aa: CASSLFQNTEAFF; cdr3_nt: TGTGCCAGCAGTTTATTCCAGAACACTGAAGCTTTCTTT
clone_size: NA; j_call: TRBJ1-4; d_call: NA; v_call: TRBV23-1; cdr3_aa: CASSQGSGGEKLFF; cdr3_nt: TGCGCCAGCAGTCAGGGTTCGGGGGGTGAAAAACTGTTTTTT
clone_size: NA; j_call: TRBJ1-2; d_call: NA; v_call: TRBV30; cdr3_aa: CAWSLQGGHGYTF; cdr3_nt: TGTGCCTGGAGCTTACAGGGAGGTCATGGCTACACCTTC
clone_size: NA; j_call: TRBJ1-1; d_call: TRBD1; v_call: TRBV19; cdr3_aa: CASSIDVDRRNTEAFF; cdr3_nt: TGTGCCAGTAGTATAGACGTGGACAGGAGGAACACTGAAGCTTTCTTT
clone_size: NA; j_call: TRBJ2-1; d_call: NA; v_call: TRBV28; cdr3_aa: CATIKGGAYNEQFF; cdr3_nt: TGTGCCACCATCAAAGGGGGGGCCTACAATGAGCAGTTCTTC
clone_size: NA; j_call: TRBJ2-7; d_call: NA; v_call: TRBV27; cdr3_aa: CASSLGWDIAYEQYF; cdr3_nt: TGTGCCAGCTCGCTTGGCTGGGACATCGCTTACGAGCAGTACTTC
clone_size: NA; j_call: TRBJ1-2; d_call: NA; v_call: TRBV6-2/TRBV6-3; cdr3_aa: CASRYEPTMAHHGYTF; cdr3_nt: TGTGCCAGCAGGTACGAACCCACCATGGCCCACCATGGCTACACCTTC
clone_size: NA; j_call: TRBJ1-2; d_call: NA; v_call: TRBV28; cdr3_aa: CASSFLSGGGGITYGYTF; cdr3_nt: TGTGCCAGCAGTTTCTTGTCCGGTGGAGGGGGGATCACCTATGGCTACACCTTC
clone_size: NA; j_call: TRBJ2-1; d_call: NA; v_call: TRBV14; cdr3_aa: CASSQGGSGSYNEQFF; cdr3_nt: TGTGCCAGCAGCCAAGGTGGTAGCGGCTCCTACAATGAGCAGTTCTTC